This T cell receptor (beta chain) was identified during a study of shared clonotypes between healthy human individuals. Study outcomes and limitations: Few donors restricted represented genetic and exposure-history diversity. Among non-shared clonotypes, generation probabilities were lower than among those shared by all four donors.

The study separated CD4+ cells into CD45RA+ naive and CD45RA-negative memory subsets. The authors' processing: Filtering differed because ImmunoSEQ produced junction-only sequences that carried no quality scores. Profiling relied on immunoSEQ multiplex PCR, and the TCRdb table lists in-frame clones only, not all of them. For V, J and clone size, that table is used; D and trimming come from the DNA. The table shows 2,500,000 or so clones, with 80% to 95% occurring only once. With respect to this clone: Its antigen remains unidentified.

Trimming took 0 bases from V and 4 from J; bases not matched to a gene: 8. This CDR3 region has 17 residues. The germline V gene encodes CDR1 SGHRS and CDR2 YFSETQ. This TCR derives from a man between 18 and 29 years old in good health. Some clones in this sample may be carry-over from other donors' samples. The chain couples TRBV5-1 to TRBJ2-2, with 8 bases that match TRBD1. The source material was naive CD4+ T cells from PBMCs. Subset in this sample: CD45RA+ positively selected. The CDR3 DNA reads as TGCGCCAGCAGCTTGGCCTCGGGACAGGATCTCACCGGGGAGCTGTTTTTT. It specifies CASSLASGQDLTGELFF.